Listed here are 13 T cell receptor beta chains from one sample, sequenced in a study of patients and donors after allogeneic stem cell transplantation. Each CDR3 protein gets one entry after TCRdb re-called the RT-PCR reads with MiXCR. The sample holds about 960,000 distinct CDR3 sequences, approximately 18% seen once. The material sequenced was blood, either unsorted or a sorted T cell fraction (not recorded which). The receptor set was obtained from a human donor who was either an allogeneic HSCT recipient or a stem cell or donor lymphocyte infusion donor (not recorded which). It is not recorded whose cells these are; they may come from a transplant donor.

CDR3 sequence (DNA): TGTGCCACGGCAGAAAACACCGGGGAGCTGTTTTTT. Translated: CATAENTGELFF. The chain uses TRBV24-1 and TRBJ2-2; D gene uncertain. CDR1 and CDR2 from the germline V gene are KGHDR and SFDVKD. This CDR3 has 12 residues. The V and J ends lost 10 bases and 2 bases respectively, with 7 bases between them.

The chain links TRBV12-3 or TRBV12-4 to TRBJ1-2, with 8 bases fitting TRBD1. CDR3 length equals 16 residues. Trimming at V came to 5 bases and at J to 7 bases, leaving 15 bases not matched to a gene. The CDR3 spells CASSDRPGQAFGGYTF. The CDR3, as DNA: TGTGCCAGCAGTGACCGCCCGGGACAGGCTTTCGGTGGCTACACCTTC.

The chain uses TRBV20-1 and TRBJ2-1, with TRBD1 as a possible D gene (5 bases). The CDR3 covers 14 residues. Trimming removed 3 bases from V and 8 bases from J, with 17 bases in between. CDR1 and CDR2 from the germline V gene are DFQATT and SNEGSKA (reference sequence). The CDR3 sequence: CSARKRSWGDEQFF. The CDR3 DNA is TGCAGTGCTAGGAAGCGCTCATGGGGCGATGAGCAGTTCTTC.

The sample holds one count of this clonotype. The rearrangement uses TRBV11-2 and TRBJ2-1; D possibly corresponds to TRBD2 (6 bases). The CDR3 loop spans 13 amino acids. Germline-derived CDR1 and CDR2 are SGHAT and FQNNGV. The ends were cut back, 5 bases at V and 6 bases at J, with 11 bases in the middle. CDR3 bases: TGTGCCAGCAGCGACGGGACTGTCAATGAGCAGTTCTTC. Its translation is CASSDGTVNEQFF.

The chain links TRBV20-1 to TRBJ2-7; D is possibly TRBD2 (6 bases). V lost 0 bases and J lost 3, with 12 bases in between. In germline, CDR1 is DFQATT, CDR2 SNEGSKA (reference sequence). This CDR3 has 14 residues. CDR3 sequence: CSARDQWTNYEQYF. The CDR3 DNA reads as TGCAGTGCTAGAGATCAATGGACTAACTACGAGCAGTACTTC.

The chain joins TRBV5-6 to TRBJ2-2; 10 bases agree with TRBD2. The germline CDR1 and CDR2 sequences are SGHDT and YYEEEE. The trim removed 3 bases at V and 3 bases at J, leaving 14 bases unmatched. CDR3 size: 19 residues. The CDR3 DNA reads TGTGCCAGCAGCTGGCCCCGAGGTAGCGGGGGGCTTTACACCGGGGAGCTGTTTTTT. Protein: CASSWPRGSGGLYTGELFF. Full variable domain (remainder filled in from reference TRBV5-6 and TRBJ2-2): DAGVTQSPTHLIKTRGQQVTLRCSPKSGHDTVSWYQQALGQGPQFIFQYYEEEERQRGNFPDRFSGHQFPNYSSELNVNALLLGDSALYLCASSWPRGSGGLYTGELFFGEGSRLTVL.

This clonotype was detected many times. The chain is built from TRBV29-1 and TRBJ2-6; a weak D match, TRBD1 (5 bases). Per the germline V gene, CDR1 is SQVTM and CDR2 is ANQGSEA. Trimming pared 3 bases from V and 2 bases from J, leaving 14 bases between. This CDR3 is built from 16 residues. The CDR3 bases are TGCAGCGTTGATTCGGCAGGGAATACTGGGGCCAACGTCCTGACTTTC. It yields the protein CSVDSAGNTGANVLTF.

This clonotype has only a few counts. The genes are TRBV29-1 and TRBJ2-5; D may be TRBD2 (6 bases). Germline assignment: CDR1 SQVTM and CDR2 ANQGSEA. The CDR3 contains 10 residues. Here the CDR3 reads CTTGGETQYF. The CDR3 nucleotides read TGCACCACCGGAGGGGAGACCCAGTACTTC.

This clonotype came up a few times. The chain combines TRBV4-3 with TRBJ1-2; 7 bases match TRBD1. CDR1 and CDR2 (germline): LGHNA, YSLEER. This CDR3 spans 15 amino acids. V shed 5 bases and J 5 bases; nucleotides not matched to a gene: 11. The CDR3 nucleotides read TGCGCCAGCAGCGTCGGAGACAGGGCGAGTTATGGCTACACCTTC. It codes for CASSVGDRASYGYTF.

This chain uses TRBV12-3 or TRBV12-4 with TRBJ1-5, with D perhaps TRBD1 (5 bases). CDR3 length: 17 amino acids. The germline V and J ends were trimmed by 5 bases and 5 bases, with 22 bases remaining between them. Here the CDR3 DNA reads TGTGCCAGCAGTCGTACCGGGACGGCTTCTACCTATCAGCCCCAGCATTTT. Translated, it gives CASSRTGTASTYQPQHF.

The chain has TRBV20-1 and TRBJ2-7; D is perhaps TRBD1 (6 bases). CDR3 length: 16 amino acids. CDR1 is DFQATT, CDR2 SNEGSKA, per germline (reference sequence). V dropped 0 bases and J dropped 2 bases, with 17 bases sitting between them. The CDR3 region is CSARDPRRQAPYEQYF. CDR3 coding DNA: TGCAGTGCTAGAGATCCCAGACGACAGGCCCCCTACGAGCAGTACTTC.

This sequence joins TRBV3-1 and TRBJ2-5, with D tentatively TRBD1 (6 bases). Looked up from germline, CDR1 is LGHDT and CDR2 is YNNKEL (reference sequence). V dropped 5 bases and J dropped 5 bases, with 21 bases sitting between them. The CDR3 covers 16 residues. The CDR3 nucleotides read TGTGCCAGCAGCTTACGGGACACCCGGCGGGTGGAGACCCAGTACTTC. Protein: CASSLRDTRRVETQYF.

The rearrangement uses TRBV5-1 and TRBJ1-3, with D hard to call. The V end lost 0 bases, the J end lost 3 bases, and 13 bases lay between the germline ends. Germline values: CDR1 SGHRS, CDR2 YFSETQ. The CDR3 length is 16 residues. CDR3 sequence (DNA): TGCGCCAGCAGCTTGGTCGGTGAGGGCTTTGGAAACACCATATATTTT. Amino acids: CASSLVGEGFGNTIYF. The whole variable domain, remainder taken from reference TRBV5-1 and TRBJ1-3, is KAGVTQTPRYLIKTRGQQVTLSCSPISGHRSVSWYQQTPGQGLQFLFEYFSETQRNKGNFPGRFSGRQFSNSRSEMNVSTLELGDSALYLCASSLVGEGFGNTIYFGEGSWLTVV.